This T cell receptor beta chain was obtained from a study of beta chain features in type 1 diabetes. To note about this clone: This specimen includes other DNA sequences encoding the same CDR3.

V lost 3 bases, J lost 3 bases, and 3 bases stayed unmatched. The CDR3 is made up of 15 amino acids. Germline CDR1 and CDR2: SGHTA and FQGNSA. Sequenced material consisted of expressed TCRB transcripts (all of the isolated RNA was reverse transcribed). Clones were sequenced by immunoSEQ multiplex PCR, and TCRdb holds only the in-frame ones, with some missing. Of about 360,000 clones in the sample, approximately 12% were seen once. This chain links TRBV7-2 with TRBJ2-3; 10 bases align to TRBD2. Sequencing input: naive CD4+ T cells from blood. The sequence came from a man between 18 and 35 years old in good health. The CDR3 DNA is TGTGCCAGCAGCTTCAGCGGGGGGGGAACAGATACGCAGTATTTT. It encodes CASSFSGGGTDTQYF.